The 9 T cell receptor beta chains below were found in one sample sequenced in a study of PD-1 blockade in classical Hodgkin lymphoma. Every single patient, without exception, relapsed after autologous stem cell transplantation, and brentuximab vedotin exposure varied. Method: immunoSEQ multiplex PCR; TCRdb's copy keeps in-frame clones and lacks some. The sample has tens of thousands of clones, over 70% seen once. Specimen: peripheral blood mononuclear cells (PBMCs), collected before the second cycle of nivolumab. These TCRs come from a human donor with classical Hodgkin lymphoma.

This clone has a single count. J is TRBJ2-4 and V is TRBV18; 7 positions match TRBD2. CDR1 is KGHSH, CDR2 LQKENI, per germline. The CDR3 sequence is 12 residues long. The ends lost 5 bases at V and 9 bases at J; junction bases unmatched: 4. This CDR3 is CASSSLAVIQYF. The DNA for the CDR3 is TGTGCCAGCTCAAGTCTAGCGGTCATTCAGTACTTC.

This chain uses TRBV7-2 with TRBJ1-2, with D possibly matching TRBD1 (5 bases). The CDR3 length is 15 residues. Germline V CDR1 and CDR2: SGHTA, FQGNSA. The V end lost 1 base, the J end lost 7 bases, and 16 bases lay between the germline ends. The CDR3 protein is CASSLGTELQGGYTF. Here the CDR3 DNA reads TGTGCCAGCAGCTTAGGTACAGAGCTTCAGGGTGGCTACACCTTC.

The CDR3 nucleotides are TGTGCCAGCAGAGTCAGATCCGGGACAGGGGATAAGGAAGCTTTCTTT. Amino acids: CASRVRSGTGDKEAFF. The chain joins TRBV7-2 to TRBJ1-1, with 10 bases that match TRBD1. The germline V gene encodes CDR1 SGHTA and CDR2 FQGNSA. Unmatched junction bases numbered 15, after V lost 6 bases and J lost 8 bases. The CDR3 has 16 residues.

The CDR3 DNA sequence: TGTGCCAGCAGCACTAGTGGGGACAGGGGAGAGACCCAGTACTTC. This translates into CASSTSGDRGETQYF. The chain carries TRBV11-2 and TRBJ2-5; the match to TRBD1 covers 10 bases. This CDR3 contains 15 residues. Germline lookup yields CDR1 SGHAT and CDR2 FQNNGV. Trimming took 5 bases from V and 4 from J; bases not matched to a gene: 7. The whole variable domain, remainder taken from reference TRBV11-2 and TRBJ2-5, is EAGVAQSPRYKIIEKRQSVAFWCNPISGHATLYWYQQILGQGPKLLIQFQNNGVVDDSQLPKDRFSAERLKGVDSTLKIQPAKLEDSAVYLCASSTSGDRGETQYFGPGTRLLVL.

The chain uses TRBV28 and TRBJ2-1, with D unresolved. The CDR3 loop spans 14 amino acids. Germline values: CDR1 MDHEN, CDR2 SYDVKM. V was shortened by 4 bases and J by 5 bases, with 12 bases between the two germline ends. The CDR3 loop is CASSCPYSDNEQFF. The CDR3 nucleotides are TGTGCCAGCAGTTGCCCTTACTCGGACAATGAGCAGTTCTTC.

The rearrangement joins TRBV14 to TRBJ1-4; D might be TRBD1 (6 bases). CDR3 length: 15 amino acids. V dropped 1 base and J dropped 10 bases, with 16 bases sitting between them. The V gene's germline CDR1 is SGHDN and CDR2 FVKESK. The CDR3 reads CASSQARTWGAKLFF. CDR3 nucleotide sequence: TGTGCCAGCAGCCAAGCTAGGACCTGGGGGGCAAAACTGTTTTTT.

This clone was counted only a few times. The gene calls are TRBV5-1 and TRBJ2-7; 7 bases are shared with TRBD1. Losses at the gene ends were 4 bases for V and 0 bases for J; bases not matched to a gene: 1. From germline, CDR1 is SGHRS and CDR2 YFSETQ. This CDR3 has 13 amino acids. For the CDR3, the DNA is TGCGCCAGCAGCCCAGGGGGCTCCTACGAGCAGTACTTC. Its protein is CASSPGGSYEQYF.

This clone was found once. This rearrangement joins TRBV5-8 to TRBJ1-3; D gene unclear. Trimming took off 2 bases at V and 3 bases at J, with 3 bases between the two ends. The CDR3 has 12 amino acids. Germline CDR1 reads SGHTS; CDR2 reads YDEGEE. CDR3 bases: TGTGCCAGCAGCTTAGGTGGAAACACCATATATTTT. This codes for CASSLGGNTIYF. The whole variable domain, filled in from reference TRBV5-8 and TRBJ1-3, reads EAGVTQSPTHLIKTRGQQATLRCSPISGHTSVYWYQQALGLGLQFLLWYDEGEERNRGNFPPRFSGRQFPNYSSELNVNALELEDSALYLCASSLGGNTIYFGEGSWLTVV.

The chain couples TRBV27 to TRBJ2-3; D might be TRBD2 (7 bases). This CDR3 comprises 15 residues. Germline CDR1 MNHEY, CDR2 SMNVEV (reference sequence). V was cut by 4 bases and J by 3 bases, with 14 bases left in between. The CDR3 region has the DNA TGTGCCAGCAGTTACCTCAGGGGAGGGACAGATACGCAGTATTTT. It specifies CASSYLRGGTDTQYF.